This T cell receptor (beta chain) came from a study of blood T cell repertoires in COVID-19. About the study: COVID-19 samples collected from the United States, Italy and Spain covered acute and convalescent phases.

Authors' data handling: Reference gene primer amplification gave nucleated cell count estimates. The assay was immunoSEQ multiplex PCR, and TCRdb's table has in-frame clones only and misses some. V, J and clone size were drawn from that table, and D and trimming were deduced from the DNA. The repertoire holds hundreds of thousands of clones, 80% to 90% seen once, with roughly 1.2% in the top ten. CDR1 and CDR2 (germline): SGHRS, YFSETQ. Trimming removed 3 bases from V and 8 bases from J; junction bases left unmatched: 7. The CDR3 totals 14 residues. Sequenced input: peripheral blood. This TCR came from a man aged 35-49 years with acute or convalescent COVID-19. This sequence joins TRBV5-1 and TRBJ2-4; 8 bases fit TRBD1. Here the CDR3 DNA reads TGCGCCAGCAGCTCAGGACAGGGAGATCACATTCAGTACTTC. This sequence encodes CASSSGQGDHIQYF. Full variable domain (outside the CDR3, taken from reference TRBV5-1 and TRBJ2-4): KAGVTQTPRYLIKTRGQQVTLSCSPISGHRSVSWYQQTPGQGLQFLFEYFSETQRNKGNFPGRFSGRQFSNSRSEMNVSTLELGDSALYLCASSSGQGDHIQYFGAGTRLSVL.